These 18 T cell receptor beta chains were all obtained from the same sample, sequenced in a study of T cell repertoires in cytomegalovirus infection. TCRdb used MiXCR to reprocess the reads, holding one entry per CDR3 protein. The repertoire holds fewer than 550,000 distinct CDR3 sequences, with about 11% as singletons. The sequencing input was PBMCs. These receptors were collected from a human donor in good health (CMV status not recorded). Some clones in this sample may be carry-over from other donors' samples.

To note about this clonotype: One junction end does not reproduce the germline sequence, and a read error may be involved. V is TRBV20-1 and J is TRBJ2-5; 8 positions agree with TRBD1. From germline, CDR1 is DFQATT and CDR2 SNEGSKA (reference sequence). CDR3 size: 15 residues. The CDR3 DNA sequence: TGCAGCGCTAGGAGTCCGGACAGGGTTTTGGAGACCCAGTACTTC. It translates to CSARSPDRVLETQYF.

This clonotype occurred a few times. V usage is TRBV14 and J usage is TRBJ2-1, with 8 positions matching TRBD1. With V trimmed by 4 bases and J by 5 bases, 10 bases remained unmatched. This CDR3 spans 16 amino acids. Germline V gene lookup returns CDR1 SGHDN and CDR2 FVKESK. CDR3 loop: CASSRRTGIGDNEQFF. The CDR3 DNA follows: TGTGCCAGCAGCCGCCGGACAGGGATCGGGGACAATGAGCAGTTCTTC. The variable domain in full, completed from reference TRBV14 and TRBJ2-1, reads EAGVTQFPSHSVIEKGQTVTLRCDPISGHDNLYWYRRVMGKEIKFLLHFVKESKQDESGMPNNRFLAERTGGTYSTLKVQPAELEDSGVYFCASSRRTGIGDNEQFFGPGTRLTVL.

This clonotype was detected a few times. The chain combines TRBV6-5 with TRBJ1-1; D call uncertain. In germline, CDR1 is MNHEY, CDR2 SVGAGI. Between the trimmed V and J ends, which lost 6 bases and 0 bases, there was a span of 8 bases. CDR3 length: 13 amino acids. CDR3 bases: TGTGCCAGCAGCGGACCGATGAACACTGAAGCTTTCTTT. Its protein is CASSGPMNTEAFF.

This clonotype was seen more than once but under ten times. The rearrangement links TRBV10-2 to TRBJ1-4; D is ambiguous. Per the germline V gene, CDR1 is WSHSY and CDR2 is SAAADI. CDR3 length equals 15 residues. Trimming cost V 7 bases and J 3 bases, with 15 bases left between them. The CDR3 DNA is TGCGCCAGCATAGACCCCGCGGGAGCTAATGAAAAACTGTTTTTT. Translating it yields CASIDPAGANEKLFF.

This clonotype was detected many times. V is TRBV28 and J is TRBJ2-7, with a weak D call TRBD1 (6 bases). Trimming stripped 5 bases from V and 4 bases from J, with 15 bases between. The germline gives CDR1 MDHEN, CDR2 SYDVKM. The CDR3 runs 14 residues. The CDR3 region has the DNA TGTGCCAGCAGTCCCCGGGACACTGGATACGAGCAGTACTTC. It is translated as CASSPRDTGYEQYF.

The chain uses TRBV20-1 and TRBJ1-4; no definite D call. Germline CDR1 reads DFQATT; CDR2 reads SNEGSKA (reference sequence). There are 13 residues in the CDR3. Trimming left V 2 bases short and J 3 bases short, with 7 bases between. CDR3 region: CSARQVANEKLFF. CDR3 nucleotides: TGCAGTGCTAGACAGGTGGCTAATGAAAAACTGTTTTTT.

This rearrangement joins TRBV5-1 to TRBJ2-7, with 8 bases aligning to TRBD1. Germline V gene data show CDR1 as SGHRS and CDR2 as YFSETQ. V lost 1 base to trimming and J lost 3 bases; unmatched junction nucleotides: 6. The CDR3 sequence is 15 residues long. The CDR3 is CASSLLQGGHYEQYF. DNA of the CDR3: TGCGCCAGCAGCTTGTTACAGGGGGGACACTACGAGCAGTACTTC.

This clonotype was detected ten times or more. The CDR3 is CASGFRGALTDTQYF. As DNA, the CDR3 is TGTGCTAGTGGTTTCCGGGGGGCCCTCACAGATACGCAGTATTTT. The genes are TRBV12-5 and TRBJ2-3; TRBD2 is a possible D gene (7 bases). V lost 3 bases and J 2 bases, leaving 12 bases between the germline ends. The germline V gene encodes CDR1 LGHNT and CDR2 FRNRAP. This CDR3 spans 15 amino acids.

J is TRBJ2-7 and V is TRBV6-1, with D perhaps given as TRBD1 or TRBD2 (5 bases each). Trimming pared 5 bases from V and 6 bases from J, leaving 17 bases between. Germline lookup yields CDR1 MNHNS and CDR2 SASEGT. The length of the CDR3 is 14 residues. For the CDR3, the DNA is TGTGCCAGCAGTCTGCCCCAGGGTGGGACCGAGCAGTACTTC. Its protein is CASSLPQGGTEQYF.

The CDR3 bases are TGTGCCAGCAGCCGTTCGACAGGGCCGGGCTACGAGCAGTACTTC. This translates into CASSRSTGPGYEQYF. The chain uses TRBV6-1 and TRBJ2-7, with TRBD1 matching over 7 bases. This CDR3 region has 15 residues. Trimming cost V 6 bases and J 3 bases; bases outside gene matches: 11. Germline V gene data show CDR1 as MNHNS and CDR2 as SASEGT.

This clonotype was picked up many times. This chain links TRBV28 with TRBJ2-1; TRBD2 aligns across 16 bases. Germline V gene sequence: CDR1 MDHEN, CDR2 SYDVKM. The CDR3 is 20 residues long. The V segment lost 5 bases and the J segment 0 bases; nucleotides outside the gene matches: 10. The CDR3 bases are TGTGCCAGCAGTACTCCGGGACTAGCGGGAGGGGGGAGCTCCTACAATGAGCAGTTCTTC. Translating it yields CASSTPGLAGGGSSYNEQFF.

This clonotype was detected many times. The CDR3 DNA sequence: TGTGCCAGCAGCTTACACGGGACAGGGGTAGAGACCCAGTACTTC. This codes for CASSLHGTGVETQYF. The chain carries TRBV11-2 and TRBJ2-5, with 10 nucleotides matching TRBD1. The J segment lost 4 bases and the V segment lost 2 bases, leaving 4 bases of the junction unmatched. CDR1 is SGHAT, CDR2 FQNNGV, per germline. CDR3 length equals 15 residues.

This chain links TRBV24-1 with TRBJ2-3; D is perhaps TRBD1 or TRBD2 (5 bases each). Trimming cost V 4 bases and J 3 bases, with 16 bases left between them. The CDR3 runs 16 residues. CDR1 is KGHDR and CDR2 is SFDVKD in the germline V gene. CDR3 region: CATSETGTADTDTQYF. In nucleotides, the CDR3 is TGTGCCACCAGTGAGACCGGGACGGCGGATACAGATACGCAGTATTTT.

A few counts support this clonotype. CDR3 bases: TGTGCCAGCAGCTTGGAGGGCGGAGCCTGGAATCAGCCCCAGCATTTT. Protein product: CASSLEGGAWNQPQHF. The rearrangement links TRBV5-6 to TRBJ1-5; D uncertain. Germline V gives CDR1 SGHDT, CDR2 YYEEEE. V lost 0 bases, J lost 4 bases, and 14 bases lay in between. The CDR3 is 16 amino acids.

This clonotype was recorded many times. This chain joins TRBV20-1 and TRBJ1-4; TRBD1 might be the D (6 bases). Germline CDR1 DFQATT, CDR2 SNEGSKA (reference sequence). The CDR3 is made up of 15 amino acids. V gave up 5 bases and J gave up 7 bases, with 20 bases separating them. CDR3 bases: TGCAGTGCTTACCCCCCACAGGGTCGATTTGAAAAACTGTTTTTT. Protein sequence: CSAYPPQGRFEKLFF.

This clonotype has a count of ten or more. The genes are TRBV24-1 and TRBJ1-1; possible D gene TRBD1, 5 bases. The CDR3 totals 16 residues. Germline values: CDR1 KGHDR, CDR2 SFDVKD. Trimming cost V 0 bases and J 0 bases, with 10 bases left between them. CDR3 DNA sequence: TGTGCCACCAGTGATTTGCATGCAGGGCTGAACACTGAAGCTTTCTTT. Translating it yields CATSDLHAGLNTEAFF.

In regard to this clonotype: A much larger clone differs from this one at a single base, so this may be a read error. The chain recombines TRBV7-3 with TRBJ1-2, with 7 nucleotides matching TRBD1. Germline CDR1 and CDR2: SGHTA and FQGTGA. The CDR3 runs to 12 residues. As DNA, the CDR3 is TGTGTCAGCGGGACAGTCAACTATGGCTACACCTTC. Protein product: CVSGTVNYGYTF.

This clonotype was observed at least ten times. The V call is TRBV6-5, the J call TRBJ1-5; D call uncertain. Germline loops: CDR1 MNHEY, CDR2 SVGAGI. This CDR3 region has 13 residues. V was pared by 2 bases and J by 4 bases, with 6 bases between. The CDR3 loop is CASSYGGNQPQHF. The CDR3 DNA reads as TGTGCCAGCAGTTACGGCGGAAATCAGCCCCAGCATTTT.